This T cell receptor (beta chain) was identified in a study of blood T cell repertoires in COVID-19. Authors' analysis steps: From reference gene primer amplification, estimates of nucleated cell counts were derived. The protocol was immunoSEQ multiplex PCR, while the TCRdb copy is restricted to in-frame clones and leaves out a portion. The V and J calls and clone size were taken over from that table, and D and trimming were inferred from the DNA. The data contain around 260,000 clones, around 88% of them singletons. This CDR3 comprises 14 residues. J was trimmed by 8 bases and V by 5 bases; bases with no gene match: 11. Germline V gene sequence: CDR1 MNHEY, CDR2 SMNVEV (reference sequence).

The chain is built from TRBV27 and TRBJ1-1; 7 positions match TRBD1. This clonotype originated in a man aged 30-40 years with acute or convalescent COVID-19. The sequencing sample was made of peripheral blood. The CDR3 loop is CASSLGAGGREAFF. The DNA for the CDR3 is TGTGCCAGCAGTCTAGGGGCAGGGGGGAGAGAAGCTTTCTTT.